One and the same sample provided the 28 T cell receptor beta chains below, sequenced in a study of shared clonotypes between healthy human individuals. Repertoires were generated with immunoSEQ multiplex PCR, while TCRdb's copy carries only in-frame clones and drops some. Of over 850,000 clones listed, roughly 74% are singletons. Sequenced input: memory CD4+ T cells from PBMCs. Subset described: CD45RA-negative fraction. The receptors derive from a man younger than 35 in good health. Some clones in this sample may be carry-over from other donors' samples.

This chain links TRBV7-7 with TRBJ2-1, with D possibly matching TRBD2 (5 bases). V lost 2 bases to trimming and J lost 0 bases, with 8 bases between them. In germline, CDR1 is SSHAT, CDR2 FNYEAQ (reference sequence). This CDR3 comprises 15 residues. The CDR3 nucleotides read TGTGCCAGCAGCTTAAGCGGCAGCTCCTACAATGAGCAGTTCTTC. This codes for CASSLSGSSYNEQFF.

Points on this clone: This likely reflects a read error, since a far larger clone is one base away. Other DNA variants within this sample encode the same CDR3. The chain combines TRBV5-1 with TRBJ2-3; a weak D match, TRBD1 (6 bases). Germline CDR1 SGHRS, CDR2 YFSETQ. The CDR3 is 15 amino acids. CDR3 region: CASSLAGQSTDTQYF. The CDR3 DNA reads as TGCGCCAGCAGCTTGGCCGGACAGAGCACGGATACGCAGTATTTT.

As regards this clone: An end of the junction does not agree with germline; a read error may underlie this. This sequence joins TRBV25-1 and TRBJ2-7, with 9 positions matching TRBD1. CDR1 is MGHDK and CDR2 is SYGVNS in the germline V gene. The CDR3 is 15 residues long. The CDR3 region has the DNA TGTGCCAGCAGTGAATCCCCGGGACAGGGTTCCTTGCTCCACTTC. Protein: CASSESPGQGSLLHF.

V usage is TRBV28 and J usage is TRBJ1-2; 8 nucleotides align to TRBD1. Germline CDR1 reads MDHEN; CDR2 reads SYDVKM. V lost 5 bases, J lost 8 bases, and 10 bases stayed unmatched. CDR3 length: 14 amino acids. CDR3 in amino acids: CASSQPGGAEGYTF. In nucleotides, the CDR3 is TGTGCCAGCAGTCAGCCAGGGGGCGCGGAGGGCTACACCTTC.

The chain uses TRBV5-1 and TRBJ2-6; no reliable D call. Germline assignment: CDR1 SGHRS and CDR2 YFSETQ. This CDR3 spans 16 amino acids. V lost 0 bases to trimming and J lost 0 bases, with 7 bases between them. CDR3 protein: CASSLGTDSGANVLTF. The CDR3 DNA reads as TGCGCCAGCAGCTTGGGTACCGACTCTGGGGCCAACGTCCTGACTTTC.

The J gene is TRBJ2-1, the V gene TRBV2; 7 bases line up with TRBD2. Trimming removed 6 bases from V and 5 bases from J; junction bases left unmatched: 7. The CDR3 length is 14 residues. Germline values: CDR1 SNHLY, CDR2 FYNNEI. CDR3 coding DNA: TGTGCCAGCAGGGAGACTAGCAGCCACAATGAGCAGTTCTTC. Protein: CASRETSSHNEQFF.

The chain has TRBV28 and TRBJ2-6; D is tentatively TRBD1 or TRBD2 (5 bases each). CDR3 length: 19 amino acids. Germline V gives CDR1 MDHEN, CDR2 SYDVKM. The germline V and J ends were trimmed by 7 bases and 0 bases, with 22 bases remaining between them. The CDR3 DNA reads TGTGCCAGCACCCCCCCGCCGGGACGGGTTAGCTCTGGGGCCAACGTCCTGACTTTC. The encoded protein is CASTPPPGRVSSGANVLTF.

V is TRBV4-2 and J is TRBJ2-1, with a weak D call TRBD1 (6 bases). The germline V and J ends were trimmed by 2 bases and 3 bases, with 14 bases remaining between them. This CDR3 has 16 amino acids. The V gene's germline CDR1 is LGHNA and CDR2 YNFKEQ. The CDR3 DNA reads TGTGCCAGCAGCCAACCCTGGGGGCAGGGCTACAATGAGCAGTTCTTC. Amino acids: CASSQPWGQGYNEQFF.

The CDR3: CASVPFGAGTEAFF. The CDR3 nucleotides are TGTGCCAGTGTACCCTTCGGGGCAGGCACTGAAGCTTTCTTT. The V and J genes are TRBV19 and TRBJ1-1; perhaps TRBD1 as D (5 bases). V shed 8 bases and J shed 4 bases, with 17 bases lying between them. Germline V gives CDR1 LNHDA, CDR2 SQIVND (reference sequence). This CDR3 is 14 amino acids long. Complete variable domain (other parts from reference TRBV19 and TRBJ1-1): DGGITQSPKYLFRKEGQNVTLSCEQNLNHDAMYWYRQDPGQGLRLIYYSQIVNDFQKGDIAEGYSVSREKKESFPLTVTSAQKNPTAFYLCASVPFGAGTEAFFGQGTRLTVV.

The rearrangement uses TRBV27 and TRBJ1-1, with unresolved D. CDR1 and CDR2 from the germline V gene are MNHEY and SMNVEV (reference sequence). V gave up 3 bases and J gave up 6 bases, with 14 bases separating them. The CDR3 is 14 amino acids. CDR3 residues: CASSLKGFDPEAFF. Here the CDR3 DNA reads TGTGCCAGCAGTTTGAAAGGGTTTGACCCTGAAGCTTTCTTT.

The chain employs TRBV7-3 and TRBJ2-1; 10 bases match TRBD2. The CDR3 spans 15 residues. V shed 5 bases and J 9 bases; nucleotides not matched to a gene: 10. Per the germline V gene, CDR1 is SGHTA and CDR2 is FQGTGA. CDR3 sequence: CASSSGTSEGVEQFF. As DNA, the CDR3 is TGTGCCAGCAGCAGCGGGACTAGCGAAGGTGTTGAGCAGTTCTTC.

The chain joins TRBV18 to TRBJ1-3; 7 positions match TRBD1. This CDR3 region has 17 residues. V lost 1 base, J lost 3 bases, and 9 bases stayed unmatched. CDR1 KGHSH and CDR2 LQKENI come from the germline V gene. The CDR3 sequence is CASSPRDSSNLGNTIYF. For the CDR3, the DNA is TGTGCCAGCTCACCACGGGACAGCTCCAACCTTGGAAACACCATATATTTT. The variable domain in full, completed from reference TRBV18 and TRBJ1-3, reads NAGVMQNPRHLVRRRGQEARLRCSPMKGHSHVYWYRQLPEEGLKFMVYLQKENIIDESGMPKERFSAEFPKEGPSILRIQQVVRGDSAAYFCASSPRDSSNLGNTIYFGEGSWLTVV.

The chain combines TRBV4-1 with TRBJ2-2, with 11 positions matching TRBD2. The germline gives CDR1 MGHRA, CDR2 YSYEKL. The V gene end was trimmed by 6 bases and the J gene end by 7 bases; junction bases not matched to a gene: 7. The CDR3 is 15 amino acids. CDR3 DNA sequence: TGCGCCAGCAGGGTACTAGCGGGAGTGGGCGGGGAGCTGTTTTTT. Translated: CASRVLAGVGGELFF.

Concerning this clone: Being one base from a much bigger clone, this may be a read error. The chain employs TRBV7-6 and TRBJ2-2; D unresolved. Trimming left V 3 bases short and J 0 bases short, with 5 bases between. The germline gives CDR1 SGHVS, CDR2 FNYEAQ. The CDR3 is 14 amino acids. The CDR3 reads CASSLTTNTGELFF. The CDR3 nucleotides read TGTGCCAGCAGCTTGACAACGAACACCGGGGAGCTGTTTTTT. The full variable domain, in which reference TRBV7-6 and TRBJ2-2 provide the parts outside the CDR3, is GAGVSQSPRYKVTKRGQDVALRCDPISGHVSLYWYRQALGQGPEFLTYFNYEAQQDKSGLPNDRFSAERPEGSISTLTIQRTEQRDSAMYRCASSLTTNTGELFFGEGSRLTVL.

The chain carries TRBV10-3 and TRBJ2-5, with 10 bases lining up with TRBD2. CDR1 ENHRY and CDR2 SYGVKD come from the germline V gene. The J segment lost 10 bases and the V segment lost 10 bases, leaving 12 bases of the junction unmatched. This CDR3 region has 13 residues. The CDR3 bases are TGTGCCACCCGACTAGCGGGTGGGGAGGACCAGTACTTC. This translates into CATRLAGGEDQYF.

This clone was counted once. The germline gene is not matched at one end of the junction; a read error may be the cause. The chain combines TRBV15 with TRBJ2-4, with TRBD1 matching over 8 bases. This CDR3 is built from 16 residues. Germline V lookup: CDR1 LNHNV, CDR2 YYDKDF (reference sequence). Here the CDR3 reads CATSRDLGALGQGARF. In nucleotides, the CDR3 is TGTGCCACCAGCAGAGATCTCGGGGCCTTAGGACAGGGAGCCCGCTTC.

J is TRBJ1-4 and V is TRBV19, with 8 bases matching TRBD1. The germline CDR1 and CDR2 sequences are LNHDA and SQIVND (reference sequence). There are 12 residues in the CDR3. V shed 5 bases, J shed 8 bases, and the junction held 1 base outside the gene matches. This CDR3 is CASSWDREKLFF. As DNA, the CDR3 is TGTGCCAGTAGTTGGGACAGGGAAAAACTGTTTTTT.

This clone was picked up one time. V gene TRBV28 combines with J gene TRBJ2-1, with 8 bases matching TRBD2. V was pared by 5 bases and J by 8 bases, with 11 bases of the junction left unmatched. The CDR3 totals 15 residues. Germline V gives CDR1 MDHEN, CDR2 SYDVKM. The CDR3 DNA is TGTGCCAGCAGTGTGGCAGCGGGAGCTCGTGATGAGCAGTTCTTC. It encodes CASSVAAGARDEQFF. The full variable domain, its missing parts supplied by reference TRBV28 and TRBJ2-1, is DVKVTQSSRYLVKRTGEKVFLECVQDMDHENMFWYRQDPGLGLRLIYFSYDVKMKEKGDIPEGYSVSREKKERFSLILESASTNQTSMYLCASSVAAGARDEQFFGPGTRLTVL.

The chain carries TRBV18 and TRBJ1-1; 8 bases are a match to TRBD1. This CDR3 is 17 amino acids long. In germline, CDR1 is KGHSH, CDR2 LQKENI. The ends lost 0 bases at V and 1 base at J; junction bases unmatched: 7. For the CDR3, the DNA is TGTGCCAGCTCACCACCGTCGGCCGACAGGGGGAACACTGAAGCTTTCTTT. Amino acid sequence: CASSPPSADRGNTEAFF.

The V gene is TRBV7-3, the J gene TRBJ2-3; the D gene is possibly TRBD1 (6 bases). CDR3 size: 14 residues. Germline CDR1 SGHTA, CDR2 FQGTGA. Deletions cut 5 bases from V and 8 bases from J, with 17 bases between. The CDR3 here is CASSPFGGPVTQYF. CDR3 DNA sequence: TGTGCCAGCAGCCCCTTTGGGGGCCCAGTTACGCAGTATTTT.

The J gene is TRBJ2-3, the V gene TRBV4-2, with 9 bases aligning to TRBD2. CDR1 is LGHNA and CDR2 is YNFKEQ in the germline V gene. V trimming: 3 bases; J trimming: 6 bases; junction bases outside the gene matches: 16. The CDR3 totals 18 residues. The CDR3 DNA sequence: TGTGCCAGCAGCCATTCCAGTCTATTGAGCGGGGGGCAGGATACGCAGTATTTT. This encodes CASSHSSLLSGGQDTQYF.

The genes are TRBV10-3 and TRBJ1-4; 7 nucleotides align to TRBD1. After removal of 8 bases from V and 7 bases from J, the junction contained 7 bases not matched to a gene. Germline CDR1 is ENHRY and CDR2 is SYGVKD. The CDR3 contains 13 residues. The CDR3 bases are TGTGCCATCGGGGGGACAGAGGTTGAAAAACTGTTTTTT. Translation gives CAIGGTEVEKLFF.

The CDR3 coding sequence is TGTGCCAGCAGCGGCCCTGGGACTAGCACAGATACGCAGTATTTT. It yields the protein CASSGPGTSTDTQYF. The chain uses TRBV9 and TRBJ2-3; maybe TRBD2 (6 bases). Germline loops: CDR1 SGDLS, CDR2 YYNGEE. Trimming took 3 bases from V and 0 from J, leaving 11 bases between them. This CDR3 comprises 15 residues.

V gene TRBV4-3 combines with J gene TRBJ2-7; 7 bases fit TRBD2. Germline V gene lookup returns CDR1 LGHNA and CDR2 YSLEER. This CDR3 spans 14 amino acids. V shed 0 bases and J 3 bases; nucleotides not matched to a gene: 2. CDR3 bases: TGCGCCAGCAGCCAAGACGGGACTAACTACGAGCAGTACTTC. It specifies CASSQDGTNYEQYF.

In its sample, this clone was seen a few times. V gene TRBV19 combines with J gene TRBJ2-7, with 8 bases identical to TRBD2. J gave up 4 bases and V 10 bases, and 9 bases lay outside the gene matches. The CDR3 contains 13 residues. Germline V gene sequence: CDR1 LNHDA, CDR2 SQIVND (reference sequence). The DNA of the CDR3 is TGTGCCATACCGGGACTAGTGGCGTACGAGCAGTACTTC. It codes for CAIPGLVAYEQYF. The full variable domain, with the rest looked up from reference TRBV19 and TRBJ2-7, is DGGITQSPKYLFRKEGQNVTLSCEQNLNHDAMYWYRQDPGQGLRLIYYSQIVNDFQKGDIAEGYSVSREKKESFPLTVTSAQKNPTAFYLCAIPGLVAYEQYFGPGTRLTVT.

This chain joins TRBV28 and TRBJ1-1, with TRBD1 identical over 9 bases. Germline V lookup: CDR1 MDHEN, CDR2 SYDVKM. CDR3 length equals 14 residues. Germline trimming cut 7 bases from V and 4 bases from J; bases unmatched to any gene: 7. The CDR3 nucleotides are TGTGCCAGCACTCGGACAGGGGCCGTCACTGAAGCTTTCTTT. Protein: CASTRTGAVTEAFF. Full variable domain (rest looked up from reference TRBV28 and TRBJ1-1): DVKVTQSSRYLVKRTGEKVFLECVQDMDHENMFWYRQDPGLGLRLIYFSYDVKMKEKGDIPEGYSVSREKKERFSLILESASTNQTSMYLCASTRTGAVTEAFFGQGTRLTVV.

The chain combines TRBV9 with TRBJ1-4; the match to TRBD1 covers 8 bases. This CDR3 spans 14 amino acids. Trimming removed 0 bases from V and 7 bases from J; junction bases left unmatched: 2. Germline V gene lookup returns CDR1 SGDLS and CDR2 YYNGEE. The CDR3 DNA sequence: TGTGCCAGCAGCGTAGGGACAGGGCGTGAAAAACTGTTTTTT. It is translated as CASSVGTGREKLFF.

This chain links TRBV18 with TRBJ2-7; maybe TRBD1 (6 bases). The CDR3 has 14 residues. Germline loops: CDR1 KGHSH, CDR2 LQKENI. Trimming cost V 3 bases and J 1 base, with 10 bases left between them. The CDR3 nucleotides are TGTGCCAGCTCACCCAGAGGGACATCCTACGAGCAGTACTTC. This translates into CASSPRGTSYEQYF.